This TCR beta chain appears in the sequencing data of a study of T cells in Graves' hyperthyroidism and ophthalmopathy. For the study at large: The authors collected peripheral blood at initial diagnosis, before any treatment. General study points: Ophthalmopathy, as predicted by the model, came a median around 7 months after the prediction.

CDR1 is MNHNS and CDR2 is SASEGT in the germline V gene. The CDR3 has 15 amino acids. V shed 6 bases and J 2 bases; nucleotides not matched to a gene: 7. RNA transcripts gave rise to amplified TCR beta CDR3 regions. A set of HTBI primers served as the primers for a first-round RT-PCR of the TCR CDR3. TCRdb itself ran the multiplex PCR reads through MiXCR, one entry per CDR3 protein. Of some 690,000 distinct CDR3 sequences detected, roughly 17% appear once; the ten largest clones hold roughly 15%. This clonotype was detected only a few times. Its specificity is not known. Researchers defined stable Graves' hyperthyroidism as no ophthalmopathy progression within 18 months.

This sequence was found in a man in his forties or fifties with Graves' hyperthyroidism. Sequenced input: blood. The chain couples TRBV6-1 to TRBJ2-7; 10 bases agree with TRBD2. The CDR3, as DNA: TGTGCCAGCAGGCCGGGACTAGCGTCGACCTACGAGCAGTACTTC. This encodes CASRPGLASTYEQYF.